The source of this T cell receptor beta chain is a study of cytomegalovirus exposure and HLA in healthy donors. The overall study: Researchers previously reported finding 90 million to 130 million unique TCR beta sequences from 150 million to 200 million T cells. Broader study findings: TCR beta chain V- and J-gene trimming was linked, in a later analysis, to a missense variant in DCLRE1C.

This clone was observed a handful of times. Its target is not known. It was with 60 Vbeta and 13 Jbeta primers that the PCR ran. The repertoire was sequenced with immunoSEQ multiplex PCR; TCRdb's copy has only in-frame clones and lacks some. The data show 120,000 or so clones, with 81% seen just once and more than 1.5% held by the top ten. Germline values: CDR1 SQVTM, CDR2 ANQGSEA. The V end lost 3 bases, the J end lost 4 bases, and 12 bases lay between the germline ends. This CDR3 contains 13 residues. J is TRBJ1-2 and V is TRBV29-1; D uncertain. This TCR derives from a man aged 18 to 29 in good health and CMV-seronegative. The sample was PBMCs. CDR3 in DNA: TGCAGCGTTGATTCCCGGGTAGTCTATGGCTACACCTTC. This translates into CSVDSRVVYGYTF.